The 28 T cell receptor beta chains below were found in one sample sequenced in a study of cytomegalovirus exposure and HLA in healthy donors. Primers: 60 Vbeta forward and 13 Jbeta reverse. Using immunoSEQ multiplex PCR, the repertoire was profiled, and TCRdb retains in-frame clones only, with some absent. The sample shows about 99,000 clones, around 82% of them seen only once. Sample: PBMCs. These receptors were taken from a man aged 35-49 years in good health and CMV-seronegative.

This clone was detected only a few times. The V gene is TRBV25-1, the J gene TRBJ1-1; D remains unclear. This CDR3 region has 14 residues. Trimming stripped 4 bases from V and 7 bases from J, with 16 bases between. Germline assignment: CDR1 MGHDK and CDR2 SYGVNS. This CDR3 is CASSGSPSNFEAFF. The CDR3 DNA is TGTGCCAGCAGTGGGTCCCCCAGTAATTTTGAAGCTTTCTTT.

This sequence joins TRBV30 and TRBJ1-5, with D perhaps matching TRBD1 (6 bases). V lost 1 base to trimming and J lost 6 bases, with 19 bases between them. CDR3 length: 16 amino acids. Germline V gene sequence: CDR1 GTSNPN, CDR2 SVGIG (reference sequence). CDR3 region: CAWSAKSGVRGQPQHF. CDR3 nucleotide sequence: TGTGCCTGGAGTGCCAAATCTGGGGTCAGGGGTCAGCCCCAGCATTTT.

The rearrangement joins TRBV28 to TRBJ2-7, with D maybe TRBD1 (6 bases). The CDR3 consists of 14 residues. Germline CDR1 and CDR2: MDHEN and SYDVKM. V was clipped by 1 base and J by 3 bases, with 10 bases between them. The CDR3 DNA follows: TGTGCCAGCAGTTTATACCCGGACAGCTACGAGCAGTACTTC. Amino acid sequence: CASSLYPDSYEQYF.

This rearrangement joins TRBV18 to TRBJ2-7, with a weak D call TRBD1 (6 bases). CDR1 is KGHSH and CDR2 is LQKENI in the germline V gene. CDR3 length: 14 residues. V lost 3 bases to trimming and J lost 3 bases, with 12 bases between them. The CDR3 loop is CASSPGHLGYEQYF. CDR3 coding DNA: TGTGCCAGCTCACCGGGACACCTCGGCTACGAGCAGTACTTC.

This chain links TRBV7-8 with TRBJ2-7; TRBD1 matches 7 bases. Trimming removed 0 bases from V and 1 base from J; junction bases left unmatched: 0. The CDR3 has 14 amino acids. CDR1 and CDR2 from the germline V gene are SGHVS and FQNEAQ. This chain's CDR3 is CASSLAGQSYEQYF. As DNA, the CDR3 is TGTGCCAGCAGCTTAGCGGGACAGTCCTACGAGCAGTACTTC.

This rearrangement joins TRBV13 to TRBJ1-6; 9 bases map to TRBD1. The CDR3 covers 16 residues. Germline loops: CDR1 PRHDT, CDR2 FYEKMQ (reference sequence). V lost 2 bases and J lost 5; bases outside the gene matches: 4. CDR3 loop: CASSLLQGAHNSPLHF. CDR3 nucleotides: TGTGCCAGCAGCTTATTACAGGGGGCACATAATTCACCCCTCCACTTT.

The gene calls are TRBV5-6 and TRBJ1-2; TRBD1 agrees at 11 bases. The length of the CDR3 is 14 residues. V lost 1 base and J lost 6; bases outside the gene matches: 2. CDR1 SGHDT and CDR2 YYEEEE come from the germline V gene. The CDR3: CASSLLDRGHGYTF. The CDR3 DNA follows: TGTGCCAGCAGCTTGCTGGACAGGGGGCATGGCTACACCTTC.

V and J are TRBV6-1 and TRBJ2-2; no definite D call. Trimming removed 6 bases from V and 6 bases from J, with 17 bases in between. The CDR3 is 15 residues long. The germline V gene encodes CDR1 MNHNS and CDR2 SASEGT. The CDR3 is CASSRGPVFSGELFF. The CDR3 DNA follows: TGTGCCAGCAGCCGTGGGCCGGTCTTCTCCGGGGAGCTGTTTTTT.

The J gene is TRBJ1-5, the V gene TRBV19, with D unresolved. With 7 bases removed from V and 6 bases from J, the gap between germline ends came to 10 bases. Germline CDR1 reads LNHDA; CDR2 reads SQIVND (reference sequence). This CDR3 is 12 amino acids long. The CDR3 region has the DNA TGTGCCAGTACAGGAATCGGTCAGCCCCAGCATTTT. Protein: CASTGIGQPQHF.

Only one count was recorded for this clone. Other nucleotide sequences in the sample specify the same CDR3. Here the CDR3 reads CASSLGGGSYNEQFF. The DNA of the CDR3 is TGCGCCAGCAGCTTGGGAGGGGGCTCCTACAATGAGCAGTTCTTC. The genes are TRBV5-1 and TRBJ2-1; weak D call: TRBD1 (6 bases). The CDR3 consists of 15 residues. CDR1 and CDR2 (germline): SGHRS, YFSETQ. Trimming pared 0 bases from V and 0 bases from J, leaving 7 bases between. The whole variable domain, filled in from reference TRBV5-1 and TRBJ2-1, reads KAGVTQTPRYLIKTRGQQVTLSCSPISGHRSVSWYQQTPGQGLQFLFEYFSETQRNKGNFPGRFSGRQFSNSRSEMNVSTLELGDSALYLCASSLGGGSYNEQFFGPGTRLTVL.

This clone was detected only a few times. Written as DNA, the CDR3 is TGTGCCAGCAGCTTAGGTCGGGGGGGCAGGAAGCCAGAGACCCAGTACTTC. Amino acid sequence: CASSLGRGGRKPETQYF. The chain joins TRBV11-2 to TRBJ2-5; 8 bases match TRBD2. Trimming at V came to 1 base and at J to 4 bases, leaving 11 bases not matched to a gene. Germline V gene sequence: CDR1 SGHAT, CDR2 FQNNGV. There are 17 residues in the CDR3. The variable domain in full, completed from reference TRBV11-2 and TRBJ2-5, reads EAGVAQSPRYKIIEKRQSVAFWCNPISGHATLYWYQQILGQGPKLLIQFQNNGVVDDSQLPKDRFSAERLKGVDSTLKIQPAKLEDSAVYLCASSLGRGGRKPETQYFGPGTRLLVL.

The CDR3 is CASSPRPSGVIEKLFF. The CDR3 nucleotides read TGTGCCAGCAGCCCTAGACCGTCGGGTGTGATTGAAAAACTGTTTTTT. V is TRBV7-9 and J is TRBJ1-4; no clear D gene. Between the trimmed V and J ends, which lost 5 bases and 7 bases, there was a span of 20 bases. The CDR3 contains 16 residues. In germline, CDR1 is SEHNR, CDR2 FQNEAQ (reference sequence).

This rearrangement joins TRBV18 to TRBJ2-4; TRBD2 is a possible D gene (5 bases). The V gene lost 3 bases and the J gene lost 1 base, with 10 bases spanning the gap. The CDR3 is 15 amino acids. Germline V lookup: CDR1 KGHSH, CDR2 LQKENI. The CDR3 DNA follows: TGTGCCAGCTCACCCGGGGTAGGGGCCAAAAACATTCAGTACTTC. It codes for CASSPGVGAKNIQYF.

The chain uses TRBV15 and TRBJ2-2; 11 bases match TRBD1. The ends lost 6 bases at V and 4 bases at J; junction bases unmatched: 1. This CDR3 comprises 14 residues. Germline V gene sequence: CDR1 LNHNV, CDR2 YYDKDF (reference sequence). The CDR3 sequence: CATRGTGGTGELFF. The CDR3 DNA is TGTGCCACCAGGGGGACAGGGGGCACCGGGGAGCTGTTTTTT.

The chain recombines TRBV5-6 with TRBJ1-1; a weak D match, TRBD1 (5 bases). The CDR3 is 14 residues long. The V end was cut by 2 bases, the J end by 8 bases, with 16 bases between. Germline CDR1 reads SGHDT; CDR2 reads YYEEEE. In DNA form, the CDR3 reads TGTGCCAGCAGCTTCAACGTCCAGGGTTCGGAAGCTTTCTTT. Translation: CASSFNVQGSEAFF.

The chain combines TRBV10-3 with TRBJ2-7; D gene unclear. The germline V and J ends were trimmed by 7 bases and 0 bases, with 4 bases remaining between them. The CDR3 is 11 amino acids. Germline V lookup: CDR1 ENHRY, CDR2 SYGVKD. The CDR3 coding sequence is TGTGCCATCACCAACTCCTACGAGCAGTACTTC. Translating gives CAITNSYEQYF.

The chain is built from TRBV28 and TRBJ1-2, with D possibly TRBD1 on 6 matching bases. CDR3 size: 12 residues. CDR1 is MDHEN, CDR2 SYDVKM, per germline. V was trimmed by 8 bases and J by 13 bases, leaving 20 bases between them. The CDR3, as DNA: TGTGCCAGCGGGGGTAGGACAGCTACGGCCACCTTC. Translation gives CASGGRTATATF.

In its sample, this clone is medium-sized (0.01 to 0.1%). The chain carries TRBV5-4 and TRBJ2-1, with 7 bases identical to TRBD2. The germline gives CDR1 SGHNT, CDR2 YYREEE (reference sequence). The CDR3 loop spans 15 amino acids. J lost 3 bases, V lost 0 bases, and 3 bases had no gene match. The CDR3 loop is CASSLGASGYNEQFF. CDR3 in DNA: TGTGCCAGCAGCTTGGGAGCTAGCGGCTACAATGAGCAGTTCTTC.

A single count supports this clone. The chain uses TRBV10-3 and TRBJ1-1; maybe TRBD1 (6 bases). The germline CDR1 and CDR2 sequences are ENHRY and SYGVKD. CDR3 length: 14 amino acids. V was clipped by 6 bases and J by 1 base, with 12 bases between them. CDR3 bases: TGTGCCATCAGCCCACAGGGACCGAACACTGAAGCTTTCTTT. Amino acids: CAISPQGPNTEAFF.

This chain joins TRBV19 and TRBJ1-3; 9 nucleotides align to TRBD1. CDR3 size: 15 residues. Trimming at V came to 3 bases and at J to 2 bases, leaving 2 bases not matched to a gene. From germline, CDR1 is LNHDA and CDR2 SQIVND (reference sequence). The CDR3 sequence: CASSIGTGPGNTIYF. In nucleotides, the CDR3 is TGTGCCAGTAGTATTGGGACAGGGCCTGGAAACACCATATATTTT.

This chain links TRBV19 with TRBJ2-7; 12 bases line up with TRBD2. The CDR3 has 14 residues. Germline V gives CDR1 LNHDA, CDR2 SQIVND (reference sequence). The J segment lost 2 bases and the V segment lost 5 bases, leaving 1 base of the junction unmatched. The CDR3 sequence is CASSGLAGPYEQYF. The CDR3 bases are TGTGCCAGTAGTGGACTAGCGGGACCCTACGAGCAGTACTTC. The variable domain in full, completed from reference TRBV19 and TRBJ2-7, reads DGGITQSPKYLFRKEGQNVTLSCEQNLNHDAMYWYRQDPGQGLRLIYYSQIVNDFQKGDIAEGYSVSREKKESFPLTVTSAQKNPTAFYLCASSGLAGPYEQYFGPGTRLTVT.

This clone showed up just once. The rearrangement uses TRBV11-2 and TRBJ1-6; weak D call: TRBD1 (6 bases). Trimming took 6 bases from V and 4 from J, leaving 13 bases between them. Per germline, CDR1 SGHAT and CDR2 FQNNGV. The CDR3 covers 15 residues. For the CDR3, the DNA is TGTGCCAGCAGGAAATCGGGACATTATAATTCACCCCTCCACTTT. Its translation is CASRKSGHYNSPLHF.

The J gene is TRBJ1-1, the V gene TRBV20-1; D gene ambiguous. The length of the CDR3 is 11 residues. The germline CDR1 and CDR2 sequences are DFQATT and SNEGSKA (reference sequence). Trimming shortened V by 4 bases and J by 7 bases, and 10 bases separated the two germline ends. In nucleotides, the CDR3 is TGCAGTGCTACACTACAAGGTGAAGCTTTCTTT. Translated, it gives CSATLQGEAFF.

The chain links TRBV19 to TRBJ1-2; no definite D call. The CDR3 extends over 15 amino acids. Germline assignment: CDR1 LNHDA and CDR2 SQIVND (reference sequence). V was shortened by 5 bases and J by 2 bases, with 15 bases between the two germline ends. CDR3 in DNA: TGTGCCAGTAGTTCCATCTCAACACGAAACTATGGCTACACCTTC. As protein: CASSSISTRNYGYTF. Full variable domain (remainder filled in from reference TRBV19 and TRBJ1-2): DGGITQSPKYLFRKEGQNVTLSCEQNLNHDAMYWYRQDPGQGLRLIYYSQIVNDFQKGDIAEGYSVSREKKESFPLTVTSAQKNPTAFYLCASSSISTRNYGYTFGSGTRLTVV.

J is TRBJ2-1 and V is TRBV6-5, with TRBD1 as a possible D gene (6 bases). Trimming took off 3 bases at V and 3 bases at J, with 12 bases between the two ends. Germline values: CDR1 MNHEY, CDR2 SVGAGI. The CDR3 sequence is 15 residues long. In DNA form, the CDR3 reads TGTGCCAGCAGTTATATGGCAGGGGTCTACAATGAGCAGTTCTTC. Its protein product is CASSYMAGVYNEQFF.

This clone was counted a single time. The CDR3 protein is CASSKERAGTQYF. The DNA for the CDR3 is TGTGCCAGCAGTAAAGAGCGGGCGGGGACCCAGTACTTC. This chain links TRBV6-1 with TRBJ2-5, with a tentative D call TRBD2 (6 bases). Germline lookup yields CDR1 MNHNS and CDR2 SASEGT. V lost 5 bases and J 7 bases, leaving 14 bases between the germline ends. The CDR3 extends over 13 amino acids.

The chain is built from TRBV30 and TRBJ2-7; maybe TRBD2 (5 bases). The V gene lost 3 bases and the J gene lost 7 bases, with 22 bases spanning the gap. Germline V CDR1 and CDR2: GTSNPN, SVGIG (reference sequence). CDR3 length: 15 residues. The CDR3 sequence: CAWSDQLVMVSEQYF. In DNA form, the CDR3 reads TGTGCCTGGAGCGACCAACTAGTTATGGTATCTGAGCAGTACTTC.

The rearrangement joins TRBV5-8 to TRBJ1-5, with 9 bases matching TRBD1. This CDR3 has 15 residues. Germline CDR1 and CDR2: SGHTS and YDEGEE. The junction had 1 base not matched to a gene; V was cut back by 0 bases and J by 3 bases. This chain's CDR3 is CASSLGTGVNQPQHF. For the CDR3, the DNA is TGTGCCAGCAGCTTGGGGACAGGGGTCAATCAGCCCCAGCATTTT.